The clone carrying this T cell receptor beta chain has a count of ten or more. The germline V gene has CDR1 DFQATT and CDR2 SNEGSKA (reference sequence). The CDR3 consists of 15 residues. Deletions cut 5 bases from V and 0 bases from J, with 17 bases between. Each CDR3 protein gets one entry after TCRdb re-called the 5' RACE reads with MiXCR. The sample lists approximately 150,000 distinct CDR3 sequences; 3% to 4% were seen once. The data were obtained in a study of identical twins. The sample consisted of memory T cells sorted from blood. This rearrangement joins TRBV20-1 to TRBJ2-7; no firm D call. This receptor was identified in a man between 18 and 35 years old in good health. In DNA form, the CDR3 reads TGCAGTGCTCCTCATGAGGACCGTCCCTCCTACGAGCAGTACTTC. Protein product: CSAPHEDRPSYEQYF.